This T cell receptor beta chain is from a study of early T cells in non-severe SARS-CoV-2 infection. Across the study: Unsorted whole blood bulk RNA was sequenced, with unpaired chains.

The CDR3 length is 13 residues. J lost 8 bases, V lost 2 bases, and 4 bases had no gene match. CDR1 and CDR2 from the germline V gene are SGHTA and FQGNSA. In this sample, this clonotype is medium-sized. Its antigen is unidentified. Unique molecular identifiers tagged individual cDNA molecules. TCRdb recomputed calls from the 5' RACE reads with MiXCR, one row per CDR3 protein. The table has around 33,000 distinct CDR3 sequences, around 6% seen once. The study, taken as a whole, reports: Matching with VDJdb favored anti-spike CD8 responses (missing private and CD4 specificities).

This clonotype was obtained from an adult who was a healthcare worker with PCR-confirmed SARS-CoV-2 infection or an uninfected control (not recorded which). V and J are TRBV7-2 and TRBJ1-2; TRBD1 matches 8 bases. The sample comprised whole blood. In DNA form, the CDR3 reads TGTGCCAGCAGCTTAACGGACAGGGCGGGCTACACCTTC. Translating it yields CASSLTDRAGYTF.